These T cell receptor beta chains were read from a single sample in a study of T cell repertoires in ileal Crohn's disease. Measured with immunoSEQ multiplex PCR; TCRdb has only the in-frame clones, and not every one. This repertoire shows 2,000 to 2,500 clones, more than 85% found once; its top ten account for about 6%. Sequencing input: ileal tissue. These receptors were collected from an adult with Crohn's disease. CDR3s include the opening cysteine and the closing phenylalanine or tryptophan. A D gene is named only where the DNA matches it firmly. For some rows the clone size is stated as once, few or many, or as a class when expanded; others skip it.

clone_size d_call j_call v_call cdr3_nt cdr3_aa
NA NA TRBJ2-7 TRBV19 TGTGCCAGTAGTCCCCAAGGGGGAACCTACGAGCAGTACTTC CASSPQGGTYEQYF
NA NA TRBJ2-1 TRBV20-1 TGCAGTGCTCCCAAGCACAATGAGCAGTTCTTC CSAPKHNEQFF
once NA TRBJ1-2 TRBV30 TGTGCCTGGAGTGACTCTATCGCCGGGGGGGGCTACACCTTC CAWSDSIAGGGYTF
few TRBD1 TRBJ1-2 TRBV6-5 TGTGCCAGCAGAGCCGGGACAGGCGTCTATGGCTACACCTTC CASRAGTGVYGYTF
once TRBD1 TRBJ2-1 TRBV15 TGTGCCACCAGCCGGGACAGCAATGAGCAGTTCTTC CATSRDSNEQFF
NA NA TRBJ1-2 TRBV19 TGTGCCAGTACTGAAGCGGAAAGAAACTATGGCTACACCTTC CASTEAERNYGYTF
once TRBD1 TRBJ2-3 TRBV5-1 TGCGCCAGCGCGCCGGTGGGACAGGACACAGATACGCAGTATTTT CASAPVGQDTDTQYF
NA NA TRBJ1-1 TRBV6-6 TGTGCCAGCAGTTACTTAACAGGGATGTCTGAAGCTTTCTTT CASSYLTGMSEAFF
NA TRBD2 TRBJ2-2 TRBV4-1 TGCGCCAGCAGCGGGACGCTAGCGGGTAGGGAGGAGCTGTTTTTT CASSGTLAGREELFF
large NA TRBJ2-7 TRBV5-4 TGTGCCAGCAGCTTGGCCGGTTACCCCGAGCAGTACTTC CASSLAGYPEQYF